This T cell receptor beta chain was sequenced for a study of blood T cells in healthy people across ages. Regarding the study as a whole: Donor CMV status, an unknown factor, possibly confounded changes in expanded clonotypes.

A word on this clonotype: Its specificity is not known. An end of the junction does not agree with germline; a read error may underlie this.

Primed by a sample-barcoded 5' primer and a J-beta primer mix, a second PCR proceeded for about 7 to 11 cycles. TCRdb reprocessed the 5' RACE reads with MiXCR, giving one entry per CDR3 protein. The sample records 850,000 to 1,100,000 distinct CDR3 sequences, 35% to 40% being singletons. Germline-derived CDR1 and CDR2 are SGHTA and FQGTGA. CDR3 length: 13 residues. J is TRBJ2-3 and V is TRBV7-3; no clear D. Sequenced input: blood. The TCR was taken from a man aged 18 to 30 in good health. The CDR3 reads CSSSLLGKDTQYF. Written as DNA, the CDR3 is TGTTCCAGCAGCTTACTGGGGAAAGATACGCAGTATTTT.